The sequence of this TCR beta chain was determined in a study of shared T cell receptors in the human thymus. This table comes from immunoSEQ multiplex PCR, and its TCRdb copy is limited to in-frame clones, with some not included. The sample carries 540,000 or so clones, more than 75% recorded once. The trim removed 4 bases at V and 3 bases at J, leaving 13 bases unmatched. Germline loops: CDR1 LNHNV, CDR2 YYDKDF (reference sequence). CDR3 length equals 17 residues. The same sample was also studied in work on human thymus T cells. That source notes: Those donating were healthy Finnish infants in corrective surgery for congenital heart defects. Corrective heart surgery yielded the resections from which the thymus tissue came. Thymic and blood repertoires appeared to show biased V and J gene usage. Related research examined unrelated individuals and reported that their thymic repertoires overlapped highly.

Sequenced: thymocytes. The clonotype was recovered from a boy less than two years old with a congenital heart defect. The chain couples TRBV15 to TRBJ2-7, with 9 bases fitting TRBD1. The CDR3 DNA reads TGTGCCACCAGCACGAATCCCCCGGGACAGGGTCACTACGAGCAGTACTTC. Translation gives CATSTNPPGQGHYEQYF.